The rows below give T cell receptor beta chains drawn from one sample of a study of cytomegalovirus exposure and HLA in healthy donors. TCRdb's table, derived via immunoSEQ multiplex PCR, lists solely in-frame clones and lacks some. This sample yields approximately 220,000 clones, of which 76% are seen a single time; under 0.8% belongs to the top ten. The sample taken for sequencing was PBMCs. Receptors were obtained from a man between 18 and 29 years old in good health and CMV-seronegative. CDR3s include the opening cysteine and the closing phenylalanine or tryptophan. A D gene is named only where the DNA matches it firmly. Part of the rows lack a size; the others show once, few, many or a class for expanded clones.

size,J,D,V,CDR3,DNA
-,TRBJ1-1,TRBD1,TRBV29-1,CSVRTGRGEAFF,TGCAGCGTCCGGACAGGTCGGGGTGAAGCTTTCTTT
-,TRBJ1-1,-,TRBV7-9,CASSLGMLAGGYTNTEAFF,TGTGCCAGCAGCTTAGGGATGTTGGCGGGGGGTTATACGAACACTGAAGCTTTCTTT
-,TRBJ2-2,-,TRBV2,CASLRVTGELFF,TGTGCCAGCCTTCGCGTCACCGGGGAGCTGTTTTTT
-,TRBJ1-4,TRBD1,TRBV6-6,CASSYSGQAAEKLFF,TGTGCCAGCAGTTACAGTGGACAGGCGGCGGAAAAACTGTTTTTT
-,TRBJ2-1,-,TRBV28,CASSFPGLAGASYEQFF,TGTGCCAGCAGTTTCCCCGGATTGGCGGGCGCCTCTTATGAGCAGTTCTTC
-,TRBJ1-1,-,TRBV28,CASSVEGPRKAFF,TGTGCCAGCAGTGTGGAGGGGCCAAGGAAAGCTTTCTTT
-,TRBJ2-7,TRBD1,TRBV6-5,CASSPGTGSHEQYF,TGTGCCAGCAGTCCCGGGACAGGGTCCCACGAGCAGTACTTC
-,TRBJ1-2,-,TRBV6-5,CASSYDPRGWDYGYTF,TGTGCCAGCAGTTACGACCCCAGAGGGTGGGACTATGGCTACACCTTC
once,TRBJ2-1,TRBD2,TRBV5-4,CASSPGVVAGGVEQFF,TGTGCCAGCAGCCCTGGCGTGGTAGCGGGAGGAGTAGAGCAGTTCTTC
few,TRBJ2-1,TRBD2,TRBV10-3,CATGGNTIYNEQFF,TGTGCAACGGGGGGGAACACGATCTACAATGAGCAGTTCTTC
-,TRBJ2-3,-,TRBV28,CASSGGGLGTDTQYF,TGTGCCAGCAGTGGGGGGGGGCTAGGCACAGATACGCAGTATTTT
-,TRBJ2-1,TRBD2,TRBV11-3,CASSDGTSGYNEQFF,TGTGCCAGCAGCGATGGGACTAGCGGTTACAATGAGCAGTTCTTC
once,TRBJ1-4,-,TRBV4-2,CASSHRGMGEKLFF,TGTGCCAGCAGCCATAGGGGGATGGGAGAAAAACTGTTTTTT
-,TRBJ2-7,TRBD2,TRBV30,CAWSVGGSFIYEQYF,TGTGCCTGGAGTGTTGGCGGGAGTTTTATCTACGAGCAGTACTTC
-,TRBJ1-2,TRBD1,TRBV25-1,CASSPADRVGGYTF,TGTGCCAGCTCTCCAGCGGACAGGGTTGGTGGCTACACCTTC
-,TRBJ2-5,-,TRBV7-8,CASSPSGQSQETQYF,TGTGCCAGCAGCCCTTCTGGACAGTCCCAAGAGACCCAGTACTTC
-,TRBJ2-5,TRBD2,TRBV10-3,CAISGASGEETQYF,TGTGCCATCAGTGGGGCTAGCGGAGAAGAGACCCAGTACTTC
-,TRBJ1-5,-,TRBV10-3,CAISDRRNQPQHF,TGTGCCATCAGTGACAGGCGCAATCAGCCCCAGCATTTT
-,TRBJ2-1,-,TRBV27,CASSLSYRDEQFF,TGTGCCAGCAGTTTATCCTATCGGGATGAGCAGTTCTTC
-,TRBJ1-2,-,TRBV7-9,CSSSTGHGYTF,TGTTCCAGCAGTACAGGGCATGGCTACACCTTC
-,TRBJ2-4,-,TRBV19,CASSIKRDIQYF,TGTGCCAGTTCCATTAAGCGGGACATTCAGTACTTC
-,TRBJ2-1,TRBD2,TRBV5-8,CASSLAARTSGRYNEQFF,TGTGCCAGCAGCTTGGCCGCAAGGACTAGCGGGCGATACAATGAGCAGTTCTTC
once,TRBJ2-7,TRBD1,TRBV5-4,CASSLAMGDSGEQYF,TGTGCCAGCAGCTTGGCAATGGGGGACAGCGGCGAGCAGTACTTC
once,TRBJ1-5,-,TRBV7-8,CASSLFNRDSNQPQHF,TGTGCCAGCAGCTTATTCAACAGGGATAGCAATCAGCCCCAGCATTTT
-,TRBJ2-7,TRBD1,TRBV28,CASSPGTGLYEQYF,TGTGCCAGCAGTCCCGGGACAGGGTTATACGAGCAGTACTTC
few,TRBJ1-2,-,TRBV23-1,CASSQSAVGDIDDLNYGYTF,TGCGCCAGCAGTCAATCGGCCGTGGGGGACATCGACGACCTTAACTATGGCTACACCTTC
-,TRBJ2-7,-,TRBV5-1,CASSLGQVYEQYF,TGCGCCAGCAGCTTGGGACAGGTCTACGAGCAGTACTTC
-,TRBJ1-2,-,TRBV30,CAWTQIPVNYGYTF,TGTGCCTGGACCCAGATACCCGTTAACTATGGCTACACCTTC
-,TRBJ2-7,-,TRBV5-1,CASSRRQASYEQYF,TGCGCCAGCAGCCGGAGACAGGCCTCCTACGAGCAGTACTTC
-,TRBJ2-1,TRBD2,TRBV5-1,CASSWVAGELGPGEQFF,TGCGCCAGCAGCTGGGTAGCGGGAGAATTGGGGCCTGGTGAGCAGTTCTTC
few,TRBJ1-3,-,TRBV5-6,CASSHFPSDTIYF,TGTGCCAGCAGCCACTTCCCCTCGGACACCATATATTTT
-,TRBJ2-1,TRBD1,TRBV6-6,CASSIPGQGRSEQFF,TGTGCCAGCAGTATACCGGGACAGGGACGAAGTGAGCAGTTCTTC
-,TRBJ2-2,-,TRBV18,CASSPPSRNTGELFF,TGTGCCAGCTCACCACCTTCCAGGAACACCGGGGAGCTGTTTTTT
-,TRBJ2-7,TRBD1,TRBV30,CAWSVLGTGPEQYF,TGTGCCTGGAGTGTACTGGGGACAGGCCCAGAGCAGTACTTC
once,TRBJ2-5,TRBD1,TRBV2,CASSEYGDSGSQYF,TGTGCCAGCAGTGAATACGGGGACAGCGGATCCCAGTACTTC
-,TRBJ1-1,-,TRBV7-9,CSSSLGGGRGTEAFF,TGTTCCAGCAGCTTAGGTGGGGGGAGGGGAACTGAAGCTTTCTTT
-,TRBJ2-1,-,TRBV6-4,CASSDGSSYNEQFF,TGTGCCAGCAGTGACGGGAGCTCCTACAATGAGCAGTTCTTC
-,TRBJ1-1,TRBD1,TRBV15,CATSTNRGNTEAFF,TGTGCCACCAGCACGAACAGGGGGAACACTGAAGCTTTCTTT
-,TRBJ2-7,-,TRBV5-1,CASSLDGGPVDEQYF,TGCGCCAGCAGCTTGGACGGCGGCCCCGTCGACGAGCAGTACTTC
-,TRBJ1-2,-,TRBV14,CASSQVLGAGYTF,TGTGCCAGCAGCCAAGTATTAGGGGCTGGCTACACCTTC